The T cell receptor (beta chain) under discussion was sequenced for a study of blood T cell repertoires in COVID-19. Across the study: Samples of COVID-19 (acute and convalescent) were obtained from the United States, Italy and Spain. PBMCs, B-cell-depleted T cells, or T cells were the source of the cDNA or gDNA that made up the material.

Original methodology: It was from reference gene primer amplification that nucleated cell counts were estimated. Clones were sequenced by immunoSEQ multiplex PCR, and TCRdb holds only the in-frame ones, with some missing. The DNA gave D and trimming, while V, J and clone size come from that table. The profile shows roughly 240,000 clones, approximately 86% of them singletons. CDR3 length: 18 amino acids. Germline V gene sequence: CDR1 MNHEY, CDR2 SMNVEV (reference sequence). Trimming shortened V by 1 base and J by 5 bases, and 23 bases separated the two germline ends. The sequence derives from a man in his late teens or twenties with active or convalescent COVID-19. Sequencing was done on a sample of peripheral blood. This rearrangement joins TRBV27 to TRBJ1-2, with a possible D match to TRBD1 (5 bases). The CDR3 is CASSLYGTDVGGRYGYTF. In DNA, the CDR3 is TGTGCCAGCAGTTTATATGGGACGGACGTAGGAGGGAGGTATGGCTACACCTTC.